The entry below describes one T cell receptor (beta chain). The germline gives CDR1 MNHEY, CDR2 SMNVEV (reference sequence). CDR3 length: 14 amino acids. V trimming: 4 bases; J trimming: 6 bases; junction bases outside the gene matches: 4. This entry is derived from a study of blood T cell repertoires in COVID-19. The overall study: Samples of COVID-19 (acute and convalescent) were obtained from the United States, Italy and Spain. In each case, the material was cDNA or gDNA derived from T cells, B-cell-depleted T cells, or PBMCs.

Per the study methods: For nucleated cells, counts were estimated from reference gene primer amplification. Repertoires were generated with immunoSEQ multiplex PCR, while TCRdb's copy carries only in-frame clones and drops some. The V and J calls and clone size were taken over from that table, and D and trimming were inferred from the DNA. The repertoire holds roughly 64,000 clones, roughly four fifths seen once, with under 7% in the top ten. This TCR was sampled from a human donor in a cohort sampled during active COVID-19. The sequencing input was peripheral blood. The chain is built from TRBV27 and TRBJ2-2; TRBD1 matches 8 bases. Here the CDR3 reads CASSSGQAAGELFF. The CDR3 DNA follows: TGTGCCAGCAGTTCGGGACAGGCCGCCGGGGAGCTGTTTTTT.